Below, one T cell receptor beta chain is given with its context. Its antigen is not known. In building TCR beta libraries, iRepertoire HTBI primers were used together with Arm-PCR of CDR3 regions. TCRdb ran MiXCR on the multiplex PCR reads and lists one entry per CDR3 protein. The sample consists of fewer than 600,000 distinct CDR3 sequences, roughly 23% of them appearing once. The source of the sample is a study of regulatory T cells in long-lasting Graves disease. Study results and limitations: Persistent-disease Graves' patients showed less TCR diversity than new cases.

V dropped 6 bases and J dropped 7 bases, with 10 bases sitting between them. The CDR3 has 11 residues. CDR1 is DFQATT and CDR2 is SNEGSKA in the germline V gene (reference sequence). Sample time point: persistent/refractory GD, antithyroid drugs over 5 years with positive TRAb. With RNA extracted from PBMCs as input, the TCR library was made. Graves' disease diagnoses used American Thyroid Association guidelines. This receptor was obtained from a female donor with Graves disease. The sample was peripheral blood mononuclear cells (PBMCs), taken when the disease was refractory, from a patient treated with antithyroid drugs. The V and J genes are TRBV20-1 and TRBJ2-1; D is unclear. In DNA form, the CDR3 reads TGCAGTGCAGGGTGGAAGAATGAGCAGTTCTTC. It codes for CSAGWKNEQFF.